The clone carrying this T cell receptor (beta chain) showed up many times. The study used a library that attached unique molecular identifiers to individual cDNA molecules. As processed by the authors: Samples held a median of approximately 94,000 TCRs, range roughly 23,224–700,000. TCRdb called the RACE reads again in MiXCR, with one record for every CDR3 protein. TCRdb's processing, not the study's, gives the V and J calls here. Of tens of thousands of distinct CDR3 sequences listed, about 4.5% were seen once; the top ten hold roughly 1.7%. The data are from a study of human T cells and chemical hapten exposure. As for time point: healthy volunteer bleed at 2 weeks. Total RNA was isolated from whole blood that had not been fractionated. V lost 3 bases and J lost 6; bases outside the gene matches: 8. This CDR3 spans 15 amino acids.

J is TRBJ1-2 and V is TRBV12-3 or TRBV12-4, with TRBD1 matching over 9 bases. What was sequenced was whole blood. This receptor was taken from a female donor in good health. Some clones in this sample may be carry-over from other donors' samples. The CDR3 protein is CASSLTGTGFDGYTF. In nucleotides, the CDR3 is TGTGCCAGCAGTTTGACCGGGACAGGGTTCGATGGCTACACCTTC.